Below, one T cell receptor (beta chain) is given with its context. The sample belongs to a study of CD8+CD57+ T cells in acquired aplastic anemia. The patients chosen for sequencing had shown expansion of CD8+CD57+ cells (detected by flow cytometry). Trimming stripped 5 bases from V and 6 bases from J, with 8 bases between. The length of the CDR3 is 11 residues. Germline V gene lookup returns CDR1 SNHLY and CDR2 FYNNEI. Genomic DNA provided the template from which TCR beta VDJ and CDR3 profiles were obtained. TCRdb reprocessed the reads with MiXCR, giving one entry per CDR3 protein. The sample holds approximately 58,000 distinct CDR3 sequences, around 60% seen once.

The genes are TRBV2 and TRBJ2-7; no reliable D call. Sequenced: sorted CD4+, CD8+, or CD8+CD57+ T cells (not recorded which) from PBMCs. This receptor was obtained from a human donor with aplastic anemia. The CDR3 reads CASSREVEQYF. CDR3 bases: TGTGCCAGCAGTCGCGAGGTCGAGCAGTACTTC.